These 21 T cell receptor beta chains were sequenced from one sample in a study of Ad26.COV2.S vaccination and SARS-CoV-2 variants. Stated treatment: about 20 received Ad26.COV2.S at low or high dose, single or two shots; 5 received placebo; per-sample allocation not given. Sampling was performed 63 days after the first vaccine or placebo injection. Libraries were prepared by immunoSEQ multiplex PCR; TCRdb keeps only in-frame clonotypes and omits some of them. The data show around 450,000 clones, over 75% seen once. The sample here was peripheral blood, taken in a trial of Ad26.COV2.S vaccine versus placebo. All receptors come from a person between 18 and 65 years old who received the Ad26.COV2.S COVID-19 vaccine or a placebo.

V usage is TRBV19 and J usage is TRBJ1-2, with 7 bases matching TRBD1. The CDR3 covers 12 residues. Germline lookup yields CDR1 LNHDA and CDR2 SQIVND (reference sequence). V trimming: 5 bases; J trimming: 7 bases; junction bases outside the gene matches: 4. The CDR3 region has the DNA TGTGCCAGTAGTTTGACAGGGTTTGGCTACACCTTC. Encoded protein: CASSLTGFGYTF. The full variable domain, in which reference TRBV19 and TRBJ1-2 provide the parts outside the CDR3, is DGGITQSPKYLFRKEGQNVTLSCEQNLNHDAMYWYRQDPGQGLRLIYYSQIVNDFQKGDIAEGYSVSREKKESFPLTVTSAQKNPTAFYLCASSLTGFGYTFGSGTRLTVV.

The chain is built from TRBV5-5 and TRBJ1-1; no reliable D call. Germline V gene data show CDR1 as SGHKS and CDR2 as YYEKEE (reference sequence). CDR3 size: 12 residues. V was trimmed by 4 bases and J by 2 bases, leaving 6 bases between them. The CDR3 DNA is TGTGCCAGCAGCCACATTAACACTGAAGCTTTCTTT. It encodes CASSHINTEAFF.

DNA for the CDR3: TGTGCCAGCGGCTCCGAGCGGGAGTGGGAGACCCAGTACTTC. This codes for CASGSEREWETQYF. The V gene is TRBV7-9, the J gene TRBJ2-5, with 8 nucleotides matching TRBD2. The CDR3 runs 14 residues. The ends lost 8 bases at V and 5 bases at J; junction bases unmatched: 10. Germline-derived CDR1 and CDR2 are SEHNR and FQNEAQ (reference sequence).

This clone was detected only once. This chain joins TRBV13 and TRBJ2-2, with 8 bases identical to TRBD1. V lost 5 bases and J lost 5; bases outside the gene matches: 10. Germline CDR1 reads PRHDT; CDR2 reads FYEKMQ (reference sequence). The CDR3 length is 16 residues. As DNA, the CDR3 is TGTGCCAGCAGCCAAGGGGACAGGATGGGGACCGGGGAGCTGTTTTTT. It encodes CASSQGDRMGTGELFF.

The chain has TRBV5-4 and TRBJ2-5, with unresolved D. V was cut by 0 bases and J by 6 bases, with 15 bases left in between. This CDR3 is built from 15 residues. Germline values: CDR1 SGHNT, CDR2 YYREEE (reference sequence). The CDR3 is CASSLAGSFRKTQYF. CDR3 DNA: TGTGCCAGCAGCTTGGCAGGTTCCTTCAGGAAGACCCAGTACTTC.

This chain links TRBV25-1 with TRBJ2-7; D gene uncertain. Germline values: CDR1 MGHDK, CDR2 SYGVNS. Trimming cost V 4 bases and J 2 bases, with 15 bases left between them. The CDR3 covers 15 residues. The CDR3 region is CASSGPASRAYEQYF. The CDR3 DNA reads TGTGCCAGCAGTGGTCCGGCCAGTCGGGCCTACGAGCAGTACTTC.

This chain connects TRBV7-9 to TRBJ1-1; D is possibly TRBD1 (6 bases). Germline lookup yields CDR1 SEHNR and CDR2 FQNEAQ (reference sequence). The CDR3 runs to 13 residues. V shed 6 bases and J shed 7 bases, with 15 bases lying between them. Here the CDR3 DNA reads TGTGCCAGCAGAAGGGCAGGGGACTTTGAAGCTTTCTTT. This encodes CASRRAGDFEAFF.

The chain carries TRBV6-5 and TRBJ1-1; possibly TRBD1 for D (6 bases). Deletions cut 0 bases from V and 4 bases from J, with 12 bases between. Germline CDR1 reads MNHEY; CDR2 reads SVGAGI. This CDR3 is built from 15 residues. CDR3 sequence reads: CASSYSGGGFTEAFF. The CDR3 nucleotides are TGTGCCAGCAGTTACTCAGGGGGGGGGTTCACTGAAGCTTTCTTT.

This clone was observed once. The J gene is TRBJ2-7, the V gene TRBV6-5, with 8 bases fitting TRBD1. This CDR3 spans 14 amino acids. The V and J ends lost 6 bases and 7 bases, in that order; junction bases with no gene match: 11. CDR1 is MNHEY and CDR2 is SVGAGI in the germline V gene. The DNA of the CDR3 is TGTGCCAGCAGGTTGGACAGGGTGAAGGGGGAGCAGTACTTC. As protein: CASRLDRVKGEQYF.

Here the CDR3 DNA reads TGTGCCAGCAGCCAAGAGATCGGGATTACCGGGGAGCTGTTTTTT. Its translation is CASSQEIGITGELFF. V is TRBV14 and J is TRBJ2-2; D perhaps matches TRBD2 (5 bases). This CDR3 contains 15 residues. CDR1 and CDR2 from the germline V gene are SGHDN and FVKESK. Trimming shortened V by 0 bases and J by 5 bases, and 10 bases separated the two germline ends.

The chain recombines TRBV5-4 with TRBJ2-3; D is tentatively TRBD1 or TRBD2 (6 bases each). Looked up from germline, CDR1 is SGHNT and CDR2 is YYREEE (reference sequence). Deletions cut 1 base from V and 6 bases from J, with 12 bases between. CDR3 length: 14 amino acids. The DNA of the CDR3 is TGTGCCAGCAGCTTGAGGGGGGCAAGTGATACGCAGTATTTT. Translated: CASSLRGASDTQYF.

This chain links TRBV5-8 with TRBJ2-4; 8 bases are shared with TRBD1. CDR1 SGHTS and CDR2 YDEGEE come from the germline V gene. The CDR3 runs 18 residues. V trimming: 3 bases; J trimming: 7 bases; junction bases outside the gene matches: 18. For the CDR3, the DNA is TGTGCCAGCAGCTCGCGGACAGGGCAAGCCAGGAGGTTGAACATTCAGTACTTC. It specifies CASSSRTGQARRLNIQYF.

The chain uses TRBV9 and TRBJ2-7; 14 bases fit TRBD2. The germline V gene has CDR1 SGDLS and CDR2 YYNGEE. The length of the CDR3 is 17 residues. With V trimmed by 3 bases and J by 3 bases, 8 bases remained unmatched. The CDR3 reads CASSETGTSGSIYEQYF. DNA for the CDR3: TGTGCCAGCAGCGAGACCGGGACTAGCGGGAGTATCTACGAGCAGTACTTC.

This clone showed up just once. The rearrangement links TRBV30 to TRBJ2-1, with D possibly being TRBD1 (5 bases). Looked up from germline, CDR1 is GTSNPN and CDR2 is SVGIG (reference sequence). The CDR3 spans 12 residues. The V end was cut by 7 bases, the J end by 5 bases, with 12 bases between. The CDR3 loop is CALVGHDNEQFF. Written as DNA, the CDR3 is TGTGCCTTGGTTGGACACGACAATGAGCAGTTCTTC. Based on the CDR3 plus reference TRBV30 and TRBJ2-1, the full variable domain is SQTIHQWPATLVQPVGSPLSLECTVEGTSNPNLYWYRQAAGRGLQLLFYSVGIGQISSEVPQNLSASRPQDRQFILSSKKLLLSDSGFYLCALVGHDNEQFFGPGTRLTVL.

The rearrangement uses TRBV10-1 and TRBJ2-5; TRBD2 might be the D (6 bases). The CDR3 is 14 amino acids. Germline loops: CDR1 WNHNN, CDR2 SYGVQD (reference sequence). V was clipped by 3 bases and J by 2 bases, with 10 bases between them. The CDR3 coding sequence is TGCGCCAGCAGTGACGGCGGGGTACAAGAGACCCAGTACTTC. It translates to CASSDGGVQETQYF.

The gene calls are TRBV5-4 and TRBJ2-7, with 8 bases aligning to TRBD2. The CDR3 consists of 13 residues. Germline V gene sequence: CDR1 SGHNT, CDR2 YYREEE (reference sequence). The trim removed 2 bases at V and 3 bases at J, leaving 1 base unmatched. The CDR3: CASSFGTSYEQYF. The CDR3 bases are TGTGCCAGCAGCTTCGGGACTAGCTACGAGCAGTACTTC.

The rearrangement joins TRBV15 to TRBJ2-7, with a weak D call TRBD1 (6 bases). V was shortened by 0 bases and J by 2 bases, with 11 bases between the two germline ends. This CDR3 spans 15 amino acids. In germline, CDR1 is LNHNV, CDR2 YYDKDF (reference sequence). CDR3 sequence: CATSREGASTYEQYF. Written as DNA, the CDR3 is TGTGCCACCAGCAGAGAGGGGGCGTCAACCTACGAGCAGTACTTC.

The gene calls are TRBV2 and TRBJ1-5, with D hard to call. The germline V gene has CDR1 SNHLY and CDR2 FYNNEI. This CDR3 is 13 amino acids long. The V end lost 5 bases, the J end lost 9 bases, and 14 bases lay between the germline ends. For the CDR3, the DNA is TGTGCCAGCAGTCCGGGCCTCGGGCGGCCCCAGCATTTT. This translates into CASSPGLGRPQHF.

The rearrangement uses TRBV5-6 and TRBJ2-3; 9 nucleotides agree with TRBD2. V was pared by 1 base and J by 0 bases, with 6 bases of the junction left unmatched. The CDR3 is 17 residues long. The germline V gene encodes CDR1 SGHDT and CDR2 YYEEEE. The CDR3 coding sequence is TGTGCCAGCAGCTTGCGTTCTAGCGGGATAAGCACAGATACGCAGTATTTT. Protein sequence: CASSLRSSGISTDTQYF.

The genes are TRBV7-2 and TRBJ1-3; unclear D gene. This CDR3 has 13 amino acids. V lost 5 bases and J 2 bases, leaving 7 bases between the germline ends. CDR1 and CDR2 from the germline V gene are SGHTA and FQGNSA. The CDR3 DNA is TGTGCCAGCAGCCCCCAAGCTGGAAACACCATATATTTT. It encodes CASSPQAGNTIYF.

This chain joins TRBV6-6 and TRBJ2-7, with D unresolved. V gave up 7 bases and J gave up 1 base, with 14 bases separating them. In germline, CDR1 is MNHNY, CDR2 SVGAGI (reference sequence). This CDR3 comprises 14 residues. CDR3 nucleotides: TGTGCCAGCAATGCCCCGGGCCGATCCTACGAGCAGTACTTC. This codes for CASNAPGRSYEQYF.